This TCR beta chain was sequenced for a study of neurological immune-mediated disorders. Study findings and constraints: The highest TCR clonal expansion occurred in HTLV-1-associated myelopathy; multiple sclerosis fell below healthy controls.

Template-switch 5'RACE cDNA synthesis added a 10-nucleotide unique molecular identifier. Every sequencing run drew on 15-18 subjects and yielded over 180 million TCR-beta sequences. TCRdb redid the calling of the 5' RACE reads with MiXCR, one entry per CDR3 protein. The sample lists 55,000 to 70,000 distinct CDR3 sequences, 3.2% occurring once. Looked up from germline, CDR1 is DFQATT and CDR2 is SNEGSKA (reference sequence). With 4 bases removed from V and 7 bases from J, the gap between germline ends came to 16 bases. The CDR3 totals 14 residues. This clonotype was seen many times. The antigen remains unidentified.

Sequenced sample: PBMCs. The chain links TRBV20-1 to TRBJ2-2; the D gene is possibly TRBD1 (6 bases). The receptor was derived from a woman aged 50 to 60 with multiple sclerosis. The chain's CDR3 is CSANPGHQNGELFF. The CDR3 nucleotides are TGCAGTGCTAACCCGGGACATCAGAACGGGGAGCTGTTTTTT.